Shown below are 10 T cell receptor beta chains from a single sample sequenced in a study of blood T cell repertoires in COVID-19. The data were produced by immunoSEQ multiplex PCR, yet TCRdb's version contains in-frame clones alone and is incomplete. Among around 100,000 clones, 75% to 90% were seen once, and the ten largest hold 26%. The specimen sequenced was peripheral blood. These receptors originate from a man between 60 and 70 years old with acute or convalescent COVID-19.

The V call is TRBV5-6, the J call TRBJ1-5, with 7 bases matching TRBD1. In germline, CDR1 is SGHDT, CDR2 YYEEEE. V trimming: 0 bases; J trimming: 6 bases; junction bases outside the gene matches: 6. This CDR3 is 15 amino acids long. Here the CDR3 reads CASSLAAGGSQPQHF. CDR3 coding DNA: TGTGCCAGCAGCTTGGCCGCAGGGGGTTCTCAGCCCCAGCATTTT. Complete variable domain (other parts from reference TRBV5-6 and TRBJ1-5): DAGVTQSPTHLIKTRGQQVTLRCSPKSGHDTVSWYQQALGQGPQFIFQYYEEEERQRGNFPDRFSGHQFPNYSSELNVNALLLGDSALYLCASSLAAGGSQPQHFGDGTRLSIL.

The chain recombines TRBV7-8 with TRBJ2-7; 9 bases line up with TRBD1. This CDR3 comprises 14 residues. With 6 bases clipped from V and 2 bases from J, the junction kept 5 bases outside the gene matches. From germline, CDR1 is SGHVS and CDR2 FQNEAQ. CDR3 in amino acids: CASRPGTGPYEQYF. For the CDR3, the DNA is TGTGCCAGCAGACCTGGGACAGGGCCCTACGAGCAGTACTTC.

The CDR3 is CASSEARGAHTEAFF. The CDR3 bases are TGTGCCAGCAGTGAAGCGCGGGGGGCCCACACTGAAGCTTTCTTT. V and J are TRBV2 and TRBJ1-1, with TRBD1 as a possible D gene (6 bases). This CDR3 contains 15 residues. The V and J ends lost 0 bases and 3 bases respectively, with 11 bases between them. CDR1 and CDR2 (germline): SNHLY, FYNNEI. Based on the CDR3 plus reference TRBV2 and TRBJ1-1, the full variable domain is EPEVTQTPSHQVTQMGQEVILRCVPISNHLYFYWYRQILGQKVEFLVSFYNNEISEKSEIFDDQFSVERPDGSNFTLKIRSTKLEDSAMYFCASSEARGAHTEAFFGQGTRLTVV.

V usage is TRBV30 and J usage is TRBJ1-5, with D possibly TRBD1 on 5 matching bases. CDR3 length: 16 amino acids. The V end was cut by 2 bases, the J end by 5 bases, with 19 bases between. The germline V gene encodes CDR1 GTSNPN and CDR2 SVGIG (reference sequence). CDR3 sequence (DNA): TGTGCCTGGAGTAGGCAGGTTCAGGGCGGCCATCAGCCCCAGCATTTT. Its protein product is CAWSRQVQGGHQPQHF.

The rearrangement joins TRBV14 to TRBJ1-2; D ambiguous. Germline CDR1 is SGHDN and CDR2 is FVKESK. Trimming stripped 4 bases from V and 5 bases from J, with 14 bases between. This CDR3 spans 14 amino acids. As DNA, the CDR3 is TGTGCCAGCAGCCGGGGAGAGGGCAGATATGGCTACACCTTC. Amino acids: CASSRGEGRYGYTF.

The chain links TRBV2 to TRBJ2-3; 7 nucleotides line up with TRBD1. With 6 bases clipped from V and 2 bases from J, the junction kept 2 bases outside the gene matches. Germline CDR1 is SNHLY and CDR2 is FYNNEI. CDR3 length: 13 residues. CDR3 DNA sequence: TGTGCCAGCAGGGGACAGTTCACAGATACGCAGTATTTT. Amino acid sequence: CASRGQFTDTQYF.

J is TRBJ1-3 and V is TRBV10-3; 11 nucleotides align to TRBD1. This CDR3 has 17 residues. V was clipped by 3 bases and J by 3 bases; unmatched bases: 7. Germline CDR1 and CDR2: ENHRY and SYGVKD. The CDR3 loop reads CAISEPPGQGVGNTIYF. CDR3 coding DNA: TGTGCCATCAGTGAACCCCCGGGACAGGGGGTTGGAAACACCATATATTTT.

The genes are TRBV5-1 and TRBJ2-5, with 11 bases that match TRBD2. Per the germline V gene, CDR1 is SGHRS and CDR2 is YFSETQ. CDR3 length: 17 amino acids. After removal of 0 bases from V and 4 bases from J, the junction contained 8 bases not matched to a gene. This CDR3 is CASSLEASGRRGETQYF. CDR3 bases: TGCGCCAGCAGCTTGGAGGCTAGCGGGAGGAGGGGAGAGACCCAGTACTTC.

V is TRBV6-5 and J is TRBJ2-1; no firm D call. CDR3 size: 15 residues. CDR1 is MNHEY and CDR2 is SVGAGI in the germline V gene. Trimming took off 2 bases at V and 4 bases at J, with 12 bases between the two ends. For the CDR3, the DNA is TGTGCCAGCAGTTACCGGTCTATTTCGTACAATGAGCAGTTCTTC. This translates into CASSYRSISYNEQFF.

The CDR3 DNA reads TGCAGCGTTGAGTTCAGTACCTATGGCTACACCTTC. It codes for CSVEFSTYGYTF. The chain recombines TRBV29-1 with TRBJ1-2; D is unresolved. In germline, CDR1 is SQVTM, CDR2 ANQGSEA. The CDR3 runs 12 residues. V dropped 3 bases and J dropped 4 bases, with 9 bases sitting between them.